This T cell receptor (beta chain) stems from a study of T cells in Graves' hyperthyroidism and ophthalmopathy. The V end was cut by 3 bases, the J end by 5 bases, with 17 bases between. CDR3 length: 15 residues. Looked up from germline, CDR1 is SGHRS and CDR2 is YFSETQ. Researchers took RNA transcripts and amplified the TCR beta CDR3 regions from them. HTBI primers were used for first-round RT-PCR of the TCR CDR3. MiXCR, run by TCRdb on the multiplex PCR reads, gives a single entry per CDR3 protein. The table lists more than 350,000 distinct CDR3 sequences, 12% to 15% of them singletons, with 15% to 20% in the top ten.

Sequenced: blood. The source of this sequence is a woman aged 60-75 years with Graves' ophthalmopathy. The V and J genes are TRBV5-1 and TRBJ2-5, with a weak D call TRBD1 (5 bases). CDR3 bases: TGCGCCAGCAGCTCGAGTCACCCAGGGATGGAGACCCAGTACTTC. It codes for CASSSSHPGMETQYF.